One and the same sample provided the 17 T cell receptor beta chains below, sequenced in a study of early T cells in non-severe SARS-CoV-2 infection (dated by TCRdb to 2020 to 2023). Library method: 5' RACE. Sequencing instrument: NextSeq 500. TCRdb passed the public sequencing reads through fastp at Q25 and MiXCR, retaining productive beta sequences. Merged by CDR3 protein, the rows form single entries marked with the most common genes and DNA. The sample data list tens of thousands of distinct CDR3 sequences, and 12% of these were observed just once. The ten largest clones capture approximately 16% of the sample. Material: whole blood. These receptors came from an adult who was a healthcare worker with PCR-confirmed SARS-CoV-2 infection or an uninfected control (not recorded which).

This clonotype turned up a few times. The chain joins TRBV2 to TRBJ2-1, with D unclear. Germline V CDR1 and CDR2: SNHLY, FYNNEI. The CDR3 consists of 15 residues. V was cut by 4 bases and J by 2 bases, with 12 bases left in between. DNA for the CDR3: TGTGCCAGCAGTGTCTCCTTGGGTGCCTACAATGAGCAGTTCTTC. Residues: CASSVSLGAYNEQFF.

This clonotype has a handful of counts. The rearrangement uses TRBV5-1 and TRBJ2-1, with D unresolved. Trimming removed 0 bases from V and 8 bases from J, with 9 bases in between. The CDR3 has 13 amino acids. Germline-derived CDR1 and CDR2 are SGHRS and YFSETQ. The CDR3 nucleotides are TGCGCCAGCAGCTTGGTCGTAACAGATGAGCAGTTCTTC. Translated, it gives CASSLVVTDEQFF.

This clonotype has a handful of counts. This chain uses TRBV28 with TRBJ2-1; 9 bases are shared with TRBD2. Losses at the gene ends were 2 bases for V and 7 bases for J; bases not matched to a gene: 6. This CDR3 contains 15 residues. CDR1 is MDHEN and CDR2 is SYDVKM in the germline V gene. For the CDR3, the DNA is TGTGCCAGCAGTTTAGCGGGAGGGCCGGGGAATGAGCAGTTCTTC. Protein product: CASSLAGGPGNEQFF.

A few counts support this clonotype. The chain couples TRBV5-1 to TRBJ2-7; D perhaps matches TRBD2 (6 bases). Deletions cut 3 bases from V and 0 bases from J, with 13 bases between. Germline V gene sequence: CDR1 SGHRS, CDR2 YFSETQ. This CDR3 has 15 amino acids. This CDR3 reads CASSSRLESSYEQYF. The CDR3 region has the DNA TGCGCCAGCAGCTCCCGACTAGAAAGCTCCTACGAGCAGTACTTC.

This clonotype showed up many times. The chain recombines TRBV5-5 with TRBJ2-5; possibly TRBD1 for D (5 bases). The CDR3 length is 12 residues. Per germline, CDR1 SGHKS and CDR2 YYEKEE (reference sequence). Trimming took off 4 bases at V and 13 bases at J, with 17 bases between the two ends. CDR3 amino acids: CASSPRQPYLYF. The CDR3 DNA reads TGTGCCAGCAGCCCTCGACAGCCCTATCTGTACTTC.

The rearrangement links TRBV6-6 to TRBJ1-1; TRBD1 matches at 10 bases. Looked up from germline, CDR1 is MNHNY and CDR2 is SVGAGI (reference sequence). This CDR3 comprises 16 residues. Trimming took 4 bases from V and 0 from J; bases not matched to a gene: 5. CDR3 coding DNA: TGTGCCAGCAGTTCGACAGGGGGCCCCCTGAACACTGAAGCTTTCTTT. Protein sequence: CASSSTGGPLNTEAFF.

The genes are TRBV29-1 and TRBJ1-2; D unclear. V lost 4 bases, J lost 8 bases, and 11 bases lay in between. Germline values: CDR1 SQVTM, CDR2 ANQGSEA. CDR3 length: 11 residues. CDR3 amino acids: CSVALVWGYTF. The CDR3 DNA sequence: TGCAGCGTTGCCCTGGTGTGGGGCTACACCTTC.

This clonotype was picked up many times. The V gene is TRBV19, the J gene TRBJ2-1, with TRBD1 identical over 9 bases. This CDR3 is 15 amino acids long. The germline V gene encodes CDR1 LNHDA and CDR2 SQIVND (reference sequence). V shed 5 bases, J shed 4 bases, and the junction held 6 bases outside the gene matches. The CDR3 spells CASSPGQGQYNEQFF. The CDR3 nucleotides read TGTGCCAGTAGTCCCGGACAGGGGCAATACAATGAGCAGTTCTTC.

This clonotype occurred many times. The chain recombines TRBV7-8 with TRBJ1-5; the D is unclear. The CDR3 runs 17 residues. Germline lookup yields CDR1 SGHVS and CDR2 FQNEAQ. V lost 5 bases, J lost 3 bases, and 20 bases lay in between. As DNA, the CDR3 is TGTGCCAGCAGCCCCTCTTTGCTGGGGATAAACAATCAGCCCCAGCATTTT. This codes for CASSPSLLGINNQPQHF.

This chain uses TRBV29-1 with TRBJ2-3, with D uncertain. The CDR3 loop spans 11 amino acids. V lost 2 bases and J lost 5, with 5 bases in between. The germline V gene has CDR1 SQVTM and CDR2 ANQGSEA. CDR3 in DNA: TGCAGCGTTGAATTTGTAGATACGCAGTATTTT. Translated, it gives CSVEFVDTQYF.

In this sample, this clonotype is large. The chain has TRBV4-3 and TRBJ1-1, with 8 bases lining up with TRBD1. Looked up from germline, CDR1 is LGHNA and CDR2 is YSLEER. The CDR3 totals 18 residues. J lost 4 bases, V lost 0 bases, and 13 bases had no gene match. The CDR3 coding sequence is TGCGCCAGCAGCCAAGATGTGGACAGGGCGGATGGGCCCACTGAAGCTTTCTTT. Translation: CASSQDVDRADGPTEAFF.

This clonotype appeared a few times. This chain connects TRBV7-8 to TRBJ2-7; weak D call: TRBD2 (5 bases). The germline V and J ends were trimmed by 11 bases and 0 bases, with 11 bases remaining between them. CDR3 size: 12 residues. Per germline, CDR1 SGHVS and CDR2 FQNEAQ. The CDR3 sequence: CAPDGGSYEQYF. The CDR3 DNA follows: TGTGCCCCGGACGGAGGCTCCTACGAGCAGTACTTC.

The chain links TRBV2 to TRBJ1-4; TRBD1 might be the D (6 bases). The V gene's germline CDR1 is SNHLY and CDR2 FYNNEI. V shed 6 bases and J shed 0 bases, with 11 bases lying between them. This CDR3 contains 15 residues. CDR3 residues: CASRTDRATNEKLFF. CDR3 nucleotides: TGTGCCAGCAGAACGGACAGAGCAACTAATGAAAAACTGTTTTTT.

The V gene is TRBV6-6, the J gene TRBJ1-4; 7 positions agree with TRBD1. The CDR3 covers 17 residues. After removal of 0 bases from V and 8 bases from J, the junction contained 12 bases not matched to a gene. Germline assignment: CDR1 MNHNY and CDR2 SVGAGI (reference sequence). CDR3 amino acids: CASSYSGLNRGGEKLFF. The DNA of the CDR3 is TGTGCCAGCAGTTACTCGGGACTAAACAGGGGAGGGGAAAAACTGTTTTTT.

This chain links TRBV7-2 with TRBJ2-2, with D perhaps TRBD1 (5 bases). CDR1 and CDR2 (germline): SGHTA, FQGNSA. With 1 base removed from V and 3 bases from J, the gap between germline ends came to 6 bases. The CDR3 totals 14 residues. Written as DNA, the CDR3 is TGTGCCAGCAGCTTAGGACAGTACACCGGGGAGCTGTTTTTT. Residues: CASSLGQYTGELFF.

This clonotype was recorded many times. This chain links TRBV29-1 with TRBJ2-3; tentatively, D is TRBD1 or TRBD2 (7 bases each). The CDR3 spans 13 residues. The ends were cut back, 5 bases at V and 2 bases at J, with 11 bases in the middle. Germline V gene lookup returns CDR1 SQVTM and CDR2 ANQGSEA. CDR3 residues: CSVQGDYTDTQYF. CDR3 sequence (DNA): TGCAGCGTTCAGGGGGACTACACAGATACGCAGTATTTT.

This clonotype came up a few times. J is TRBJ1-4 and V is TRBV28; unclear D gene. The CDR3 has 11 amino acids. The germline V gene encodes CDR1 MDHEN and CDR2 SYDVKM. V lost 5 bases and J lost 3, with 1 base in between. Written as DNA, the CDR3 is TGTGCCAGCAGTGCTAATGAAAAACTGTTTTTT. Its translation is CASSANEKLFF.